This entry features one TCR beta chain sequence. Its antigen is as yet unknown. The CDR3 sequence is 16 residues long. V was pared by 6 bases and J by 8 bases, with 24 bases between. Germline V gene data show CDR1 as SGHRS and CDR2 as YFSETQ. This sample was included in a study of beta chain features in type 1 diabetes. Study outcomes and limitations: Among all four CD4+ subsets, Type 1 diabetes patients had TCRB CDR3s that were moderately but significantly shorter.

The sequenced template was cDNA made from the entire isolated RNA. Repertoires were generated with immunoSEQ multiplex PCR, while TCRdb's copy carries only in-frame clones and drops some. The sample lists over 650,000 clones, 11% to 15% seen once, with approximately 0.039% in the top ten. This sequence originates from a man aged 18 to 30 with type 1 diabetes. Sequenced: naive CD4+ T cells from blood. The rearrangement joins TRBV5-1 to TRBJ2-1; a weak D match, TRBD2 (5 bases). CDR3 coding DNA: TGCGCCAGCAACTCATTACTGAGGGCCCCTGAGTATGAGCAGTTCTTC. Translated: CASNSLLRAPEYEQFF.